The sequence of this TCR beta chain was determined in a study of T cell responses to AZD1222 COVID-19 vaccine. The table lists this clone with a few counts. Antigen: not known. General study points: Following two doses of AZD1222, Spike-specific TCR breadth and depth rose. Dominant at 160-218 and 743-854, vaccine-associated CD4 TCRs also spanned spike.

Here immunoSEQ multiplex PCR was the method, and the copy in TCRdb shows in-frame clones only, minus some. The sample consists of 50,000 to 60,000 clones, approximately 80% of them appearing once. Sequenced here: peripheral blood, sampled 28 days after the second AZD1222 dose. The clonotype was recovered from an adult who received the AZD1222 COVID-19 vaccine.

The CDR3 nucleotides read TGTGCCAGCAGTGAAAGGGCAGTCCCAGCTTTCTTT. This codes for CASSERAVPAFF. The gene calls are TRBV2 and TRBJ1-1; D unresolved. V lost 2 bases and J 10 bases, leaving 11 bases between the germline ends. Germline CDR1 and CDR2: SNHLY and FYNNEI. The CDR3 has 12 amino acids.